This TCR beta chain was found in a study of PD-L1 blockade in urothelial cancer. About the research overall: Atezolizumab at 1,200 mg intravenously every 3 weeks was started by patients around 2014. Blood was subjected to analysis at 3 weeks (second dose) and 6 weeks following treatment start. The median T cell count in blood samples was more than 110,000.

The J segment lost 4 bases and the V segment lost 7 bases, leaving 7 bases of the junction unmatched. This CDR3 is 14 amino acids long. Germline CDR1 SNHLY, CDR2 FYNNEI. This clone has only one observation. Using immunoSEQ multiplex PCR, the repertoire was profiled, and TCRdb retains in-frame clones only, with some absent. The sample has about 83,000 clones, 75% to 90% seen once. The specimen was PBMCs, collected around atezolizumab (anti-PD-L1) treatment. This receptor was obtained from a woman between 65 and 79 years old with urothelial cancer. V gene TRBV2 combines with J gene TRBJ1-2, with TRBD1 matching over 9 bases. CDR3 residues: CASTLTGGPYGYTF. DNA of the CDR3: TGTGCCAGCACGTTGACAGGGGGACCCTATGGCTACACCTTC.